The TCR beta chain under discussion was sequenced for a study of cytomegalovirus exposure and HLA in healthy donors. Overall study findings and caveats: Later analysis reportedly placed an Asian-associated ancestry cluster below the roughly 700-donor mean in N-insertions.

The study ran its PCR with 60 Vbeta and 13 Jbeta primers. TCRdb's table, derived via immunoSEQ multiplex PCR, lists solely in-frame clones and lacks some. Altogether over 150,000 clones are present, about 65% being singletons, with the ten largest covering around 2.8%. CDR3 length: 17 residues. Germline V gene lookup returns CDR1 SGHDT and CDR2 YYEEEE. After removal of 2 bases from V and 4 bases from J, the junction contained 13 bases not matched to a gene. About this clone: Its antigen is not identified.

Sequencing was done on a sample of PBMCs. The sequence was obtained from a woman in her thirties in good health and CMV-seronegative. This sequence joins TRBV5-6 and TRBJ2-3; 7 bases agree with TRBD2. The CDR3 here is CASSFLYREETADTQYF. DNA for the CDR3: TGTGCCAGCAGCTTCCTCTACCGGGAGGAAACAGCAGATACGCAGTATTTT.